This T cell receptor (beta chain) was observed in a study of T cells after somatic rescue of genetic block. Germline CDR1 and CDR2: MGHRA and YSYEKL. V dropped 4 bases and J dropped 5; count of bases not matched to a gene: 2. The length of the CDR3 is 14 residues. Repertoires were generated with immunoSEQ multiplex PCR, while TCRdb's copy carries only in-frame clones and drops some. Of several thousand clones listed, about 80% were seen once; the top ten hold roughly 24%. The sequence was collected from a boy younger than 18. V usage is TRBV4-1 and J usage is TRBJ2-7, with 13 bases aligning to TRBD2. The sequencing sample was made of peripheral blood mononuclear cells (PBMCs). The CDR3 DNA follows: TGCGCCAGCAGCCTCGGACTAGCGGGAGACGAGCAGTACTTC. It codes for CASSLGLAGDEQYF.